The 26 T cell receptor beta chains in this list originate from one sample, sequenced in a study of T-cell reconstitution after alpha-beta-depleted transplantation in children. The authors prepared the TCRbeta library with unique molecular identifiers. TCRdb reprocessed the PCR reads with MiXCR, giving one entry per CDR3 protein. The sample has approximately 430,000 distinct CDR3 sequences; around 15% are singletons. The material was PBMCs, mostly from graft donor cells, obtained 360 days after TCRalphabeta/CD19-depleted stem cell transplant. These receptor sequences come from a boy younger than two who had a stem cell transplant for Wiskott-Aldrich syndrome, so the T cells may come from the graft donor.

This clonotype was seen many times. This sequence joins TRBV4-1 and TRBJ1-1; D unclear. The CDR3 runs 15 residues. Germline CDR1 and CDR2: MGHRA and YSYEKL. The germline V and J ends were trimmed by 0 bases and 0 bases, with 8 bases remaining between them. The CDR3 here is CASSQEYTVNTEAFF. For the CDR3, the DNA is TGCGCCAGCAGCCAAGAGTACACCGTGAACACTGAAGCTTTCTTT.

This clonotype came up a few times. The chain joins TRBV29-1 to TRBJ1-2, with D possibly matching TRBD1 (5 bases). V lost 4 bases and J lost 9, with 21 bases in between. Germline V lookup: CDR1 SQVTM, CDR2 ANQGSEA. This CDR3 contains 14 residues. CDR3 residues: CSVGLSGTGGRYTF. The CDR3 DNA reads as TGCAGCGTTGGCCTGTCCGGGACGGGCGGTCGCTACACCTTC.

V and J are TRBV29-1 and TRBJ2-1; TRBD2 matches 9 bases. The CDR3 length is 14 residues. V trimming: 7 bases; J trimming: 2 bases; junction bases outside the gene matches: 6. Germline values: CDR1 SQVTM, CDR2 ANQGSEA. The DNA for the CDR3 is TGCAGCGGTAGGGCGGGGGGGGCCTACAATGAGCAGTTCTTC. Translating it yields CSGRAGGAYNEQFF.

This chain links TRBV20-1 with TRBJ2-2; no reliable D call. The germline CDR1 and CDR2 sequences are DFQATT and SNEGSKA (reference sequence). The CDR3 covers 15 residues. V was pared by 0 bases and J by 0 bases, with 8 bases between. This chain's CDR3 is CSAREQTTNTGELFF. The CDR3 bases are TGCAGTGCTAGAGAGCAGACCACGAACACCGGGGAGCTGTTTTTT.

V and J are TRBV10-3 and TRBJ2-7; 8 bases agree with TRBD2. The CDR3 length is 18 residues. The ends lost 4 bases at V and 4 bases at J; junction bases unmatched: 18. The germline gives CDR1 ENHRY, CDR2 SYGVKD. CDR3 in amino acids: CAISVSGTSQGPRYEQYF. The CDR3 DNA follows: TGTGCCATCAGTGTCTCCGGGACTAGTCAAGGGCCACGATACGAGCAGTACTTC.

The V and J genes are TRBV2 and TRBJ1-2; D not certain. Per germline, CDR1 SNHLY and CDR2 FYNNEI. The CDR3 is made up of 13 amino acids. Trimming took off 2 bases at V and 1 base at J, with 5 bases between the two ends. The CDR3 loop reads CASSETRNYGYTF. CDR3 in DNA: TGTGCCAGCAGTGAAACCCGTAACTATGGCTACACCTTC.

This clonotype has only a few counts. The rearrangement uses TRBV5-1 and TRBJ1-2; the D is unclear. The length of the CDR3 is 14 residues. Germline V gene sequence: CDR1 SGHRS, CDR2 YFSETQ. Trimming removed 0 bases at V and 6 bases at J, with 12 bases between. This chain's CDR3 is CASSLANWVDGYTF. In DNA, the CDR3 is TGCGCCAGCAGCTTGGCCAACTGGGTGGATGGCTACACCTTC.

The chain couples TRBV30 to TRBJ2-2, with unresolved D. Germline V gene data show CDR1 as GTSNPN and CDR2 as SVGIG (reference sequence). Trimming took off 5 bases at V and 7 bases at J, with 14 bases between the two ends. CDR3 length: 13 amino acids. CDR3 protein: CAWSETSGGELFF. The DNA of the CDR3 is TGTGCCTGGTCCGAGACATCGGGCGGGGAGCTGTTTTTT.

This rearrangement joins TRBV3-1 to TRBJ2-7; 11 nucleotides line up with TRBD1. Germline trimming cut 4 bases from V and 2 bases from J; bases unmatched to any gene: 13. The germline gives CDR1 LGHDT, CDR2 YNNKEL (reference sequence). This CDR3 contains 18 residues. The CDR3 nucleotides are TGTGCCAGCAGCCGAACTACTACCGGGACAGGGGGGACCTACGAGCAGTACTTC. Its protein is CASSRTTTGTGGTYEQYF.

J is TRBJ2-5 and V is TRBV12-3 or TRBV12-4; 10 bases agree with TRBD1. The CDR3 is 16 amino acids. V shed 5 bases, J shed 4 bases, and the junction held 10 bases outside the gene matches. The CDR3 reads CASSNQTGGVRETQYF. The CDR3 bases are TGTGCCAGCAGTAACCAGACAGGGGGCGTAAGAGAGACCCAGTACTTC.

V and J are TRBV6-2 or TRBV6-3 and TRBJ2-1; D might be TRBD2 (5 bases). This CDR3 has 12 residues. CDR1 MNHEY and CDR2 SVGEGT come from the germline V gene. The ends were cut back, 8 bases at V and 6 bases at J, with 11 bases in the middle. The CDR3 bases are TGTGCCAGCCGGGAACTTCTCAATGAGCAGTTCTTC. As protein: CASRELLNEQFF.

This chain connects TRBV20-1 to TRBJ2-1; D is uncertain. The CDR3 has 14 residues. Germline assignment: CDR1 DFQATT and CDR2 SNEGSKA (reference sequence). V was pared by 2 bases and J by 2 bases, with 10 bases between. The CDR3, as DNA: TGCAGTGCTAGACGCGCGTGCCCCTACAATGAGCAGTTCTTC. It is translated as CSARRACPYNEQFF.

This clonotype was observed a handful of times. The V and J genes are TRBV12-3 or TRBV12-4 and TRBJ2-2; D is unclear. The CDR3 sequence is 13 residues long. Trimming stripped 2 bases from V and 4 bases from J, with 5 bases between. CDR3: CASSLRLTGELFF. Written as DNA, the CDR3 is TGTGCCAGCAGTTTACGGCTCACCGGGGAGCTGTTTTTT.

This chain's CDR3 is CASMGQTSVQPQHF. The CDR3 region has the DNA TGTGCCAGCATGGGACAAACCTCCGTTCAGCCCCAGCATTTT. The chain carries TRBV2 and TRBJ1-5, with a tentative D call TRBD1 (6 bases). V was shortened by 7 bases and J by 6 bases, with 16 bases between the two germline ends. The CDR3 is 14 residues long. Looked up from germline, CDR1 is SNHLY and CDR2 is FYNNEI.

This clonotype came up a few times. The gene calls are TRBV24-1 and TRBJ1-2; TRBD1 might be the D (6 bases). Germline values: CDR1 KGHDR, CDR2 SFDVKD. This CDR3 spans 15 amino acids. V dropped 3 bases and J dropped 3 bases, with 13 bases sitting between them. CDR3 region: CATSDGTGIDYGYTF. The CDR3 bases are TGTGCCACCAGTGATGGAACAGGGATAGACTATGGCTACACCTTC.

This clonotype was observed a handful of times. The chain carries TRBV5-1 and TRBJ2-1, with 11 positions matching TRBD2. V gave up 4 bases and J gave up 7 bases; unmatched junction bases: 22. Per the germline V gene, CDR1 is SGHRS and CDR2 is YFSETQ. This CDR3 is 20 amino acids long. The CDR3 DNA reads as TGCGCCAGCAGCGGCGGGGGCAAACTACCGGGACTAGCGGAGCCAAATGAGCAGTTCTTC. Residues: CASSGGGKLPGLAEPNEQFF.

The rearrangement links TRBV7-8 to TRBJ2-3; 7 bases agree with TRBD1. CDR1 SGHVS and CDR2 FQNEAQ come from the germline V gene. There are 14 residues in the CDR3. V lost 3 bases and J lost 9; bases outside the gene matches: 9. The CDR3 region has the DNA TGTGCCAGCAGCTTCCCAGACAGGGAAGCCACGCAGTATTTT. Residues: CASSFPDREATQYF.

This clonotype was picked up many times. The V and J genes are TRBV6-5 and TRBJ2-1, with D maybe TRBD2 (5 bases). The germline V gene encodes CDR1 MNHEY and CDR2 SVGAGI. This CDR3 has 14 residues. The V gene lost 7 bases and the J gene lost 7 bases, with 17 bases spanning the gap. CDR3 DNA sequence: TGTGCCAGCAACCCCAGTCGGGGAAGGAATGAGCAGTTCTTC. Encoded protein: CASNPSRGRNEQFF.

The chain recombines TRBV20-1 with TRBJ2-3, with TRBD2 identical over 7 bases. CDR1 DFQATT and CDR2 SNEGSKA come from the germline V gene (reference sequence). This CDR3 spans 15 amino acids. V gave up 0 bases and J gave up 2 bases; unmatched junction bases: 5. CDR3 amino acids: CSARDWTRLTDTQYF. CDR3 coding DNA: TGCAGTGCTAGAGATTGGACTAGACTCACAGATACGCAGTATTTT.

This sequence joins TRBV24-1 and TRBJ2-5; 11 bases match TRBD2. CDR3 length equals 18 residues. Unmatched junction bases numbered 11, after V lost 5 bases and J lost 1 base. The germline CDR1 and CDR2 sequences are KGHDR and SFDVKD. Here the CDR3 DNA reads TGTGCCACCAGTGGATTAGCGGGGGGGCCTCGTTCCCAAGAGACCCAGTACTTC. Its translation: CATSGLAGGPRSQETQYF.

This clonotype was detected a few times. J is TRBJ2-7 and V is TRBV6-5, with a tentative D call TRBD2 (5 bases). The CDR3 runs 16 residues. V was shortened by 2 bases and J by 3 bases, with 17 bases between the two germline ends. Germline CDR1 MNHEY, CDR2 SVGAGI. The CDR3: CASSYTRAAKGYEQYF. DNA for the CDR3: TGTGCCAGCAGTTACACCCGAGCGGCAAAAGGCTACGAGCAGTACTTC.

This clonotype came up a few times. The V call is TRBV20-1, the J call TRBJ2-5; D gene ambiguous. This CDR3 has 11 amino acids. Trimming left V 2 bases short and J 4 bases short, with 5 bases between. The V gene's germline CDR1 is DFQATT and CDR2 SNEGSKA (reference sequence). This CDR3 is CSARIGETQYF. The DNA for the CDR3 is TGCAGTGCTAGAATAGGAGAGACCCAGTACTTC.

V is TRBV20-1 and J is TRBJ2-7; the D gene is possibly TRBD1 (5 bases). V was trimmed by 2 bases and J by 3 bases, leaving 11 bases between them. This CDR3 is 13 amino acids long. Germline loops: CDR1 DFQATT, CDR2 SNEGSKA (reference sequence). The CDR3 spells CSARMWGFYEQYF. The DNA of the CDR3 is TGCAGTGCTAGAATGTGGGGCTTCTACGAGCAGTACTTC.

This clonotype has only a few counts. This CDR3 is CASSYLRTSGAYEQYF. CDR3 DNA sequence: TGTGCCAGCAGTTACCTACGGACTAGCGGGGCCTACGAGCAGTACTTC. The chain combines TRBV6-5 with TRBJ2-7, with TRBD2 matching over 12 bases. V lost 2 bases to trimming and J lost 2 bases; unmatched junction nucleotides: 4. The CDR3 covers 16 residues. Looked up from germline, CDR1 is MNHEY and CDR2 is SVGAGI.

This clonotype came up a few times. The chain couples TRBV15 to TRBJ2-5; D possibly corresponds to TRBD2 (6 bases). V lost 2 bases to trimming and J lost 2 bases, with 12 bases between them. CDR3 length: 15 residues. The germline V gene has CDR1 LNHNV and CDR2 YYDKDF (reference sequence). CDR3 protein: CATSRPGLKQETQYF. The CDR3 DNA follows: TGTGCCACCAGCAGACCGGGACTCAAGCAAGAGACCCAGTACTTC. Full variable domain (missing parts from reference TRBV15 and TRBJ2-5): DAMVIQNPRYQVTQFGKPVTLSCSQTLNHNVMYWYQQKSSQAPKLLFHYYDKDFNNEADTPDNFQSRRPNTSFCFLDIRSPGLGDTAMYLCATSRPGLKQETQYFGPGTRLLVL.

This chain links TRBV29-1 with TRBJ2-4; tentatively, D is TRBD1 (6 bases). The CDR3 runs to 16 residues. Germline CDR1 and CDR2: SQVTM and ANQGSEA. Trimming left V 6 bases short and J 0 bases short, with 18 bases between. CDR3 DNA: TGCAGCGTCTCCTACTTGACAGGAGAAGCCAAAAACATTCAGTACTTC. This encodes CSVSYLTGEAKNIQYF.